A selection of T cell receptor beta chains follows, all from one sample in a study of shared clonotypes between healthy human individuals. The assay was immunoSEQ multiplex PCR, and TCRdb's table has in-frame clones only and misses some. The sample consists of 800,000 to 1,200,000 clones, about 80% of them appearing once. Sample: memory CD4+ T cells from PBMCs. The receptors derive from a man younger than 30 in good health. Some clones in this sample may be carry-over from other donors' samples. Both conserved end residues are part of each CDR3. The order of the fields is J gene, D gene, clone size, V gene, CDR3 protein, CDR3 DNA. A D gene is named only where the DNA matches it firmly. Size tells how often a clone was seen (once, few, many) or the class of an expanded clone, and some rows leave it out.

TRBJ2-5,.,.,TRBV2,CASSVPLQGQETQYF,TGTGCCAGCAGTGTTCCCCTCCAGGGACAAGAGACCCAGTACTTC
TRBJ2-3,TRBD2,.,TRBV28,CATTPPSGRAGDTQYF,TGTGCCACCACACCTCCTAGCGGGAGGGCCGGGGATACGCAGTATTTT
TRBJ1-2,TRBD1,few,TRBV5-1,CASSLAGDRGSGYTF,TGCGCCAGCAGCTTGGCAGGGGACAGGGGGTCTGGCTACACCTTC
TRBJ1-2,TRBD1,.,TRBV13,CASSSERDREYGYTF,TGTGCCAGCAGCTCCGAACGGGACAGGGAATATGGCTACACCTTC
TRBJ2-5,TRBD2,.,TRBV7-6,CASSSGTSGVGETQYF,TGTGCCAGCAGTTCCGGGACTAGCGGGGTCGGAGAGACCCAGTACTTC
TRBJ2-2,TRBD2,once,TRBV25-1,CASSPSSSGRRTGELFF,TGTGCCAGCAGTCCATCATCTAGCGGGAGGCGCACCGGGGAGCTGTTTTTT
TRBJ2-1,.,.,TRBV9,CASSARQEPRGNEQFF,TGTGCCAGCAGCGCACGACAGGAACCCAGGGGCAATGAGCAGTTCTTC
TRBJ1-2,.,few,TRBV27,CASSLSNWAGGYTF,TGTGCCAGCAGTTTATCGAATTGGGCCGGTGGCTACACCTTC
TRBJ1-1,.,.,TRBV28,CASSPDTVREAFF,TGTGCCAGCAGCCCTGACACGGTCAGAGAAGCTTTCTTT
TRBJ2-7,TRBD1,.,TRBV27,CASSRDRGRSYEQYF,TGTGCCAGCAGCCGCGACAGGGGTAGGTCCTACGAGCAGTACTTC
TRBJ2-5,.,.,TRBV6-1,CASSVARRETQYF,TGTGCCAGCAGTGTAGCCAGACGAGAGACCCAGTACTTC
TRBJ2-2,.,.,TRBV27,CASSNRPQTNTGELFF,TGTGCCAGCAGTAACAGACCCCAAACGAACACCGGGGAGCTGTTTTTT
TRBJ2-7,.,.,TRBV28,CASSFTDRHYEQYF,TGTGCCAGCAGTTTTACGGACAGACATTACGAGCAGTACTTC
TRBJ2-7,.,.,TRBV29-1,CSVVLASSYEQYF,TGCAGCGTTGTTTTAGCTTCCTCCTACGAGCAGTACTTC
TRBJ1-1,.,few,TRBV18,CASSPLEDRDTEAFF,TGTGCCAGCTCACCTCTGGAAGATCGGGACACTGAAGCTTTCTTT
TRBJ2-7,.,few,TRBV21-1,CASSKGTYEQYF,TGTGCCAGCAGCAAAGGGACTTACGAGCAGTACTTC
TRBJ1-1,.,few,TRBV6-5,CASSYLSVGRGEAFF,TGTGCCAGCAGTTACCTTAGTGTGGGGCGAGGTGAAGCTTTCTTT
TRBJ1-1,TRBD1,once,TRBV19,CASSVTGGSTEAFF,TGTGCCAGTAGTGTAACAGGGGGAAGCACTGAAGCTTTCTTT
TRBJ1-4,.,.,TRBV7-9,CASSQVPTGGREKLFF,TGTGCCAGCAGCCAAGTGCCCACGGGGGGACGGGAAAAACTGTTTTTT
TRBJ2-7,.,.,TRBV28,CASSLRQGKYEQYF,TGTGCCAGCAGTTTAAGGCAGGGGAAGTACGAGCAGTACTTC
TRBJ2-1,TRBD2,.,TRBV7-2,CASSPTGLVGNEQFF,TGTGCCAGCAGCCCCACCGGACTAGTTGGCAATGAGCAGTTCTTC
TRBJ1-1,.,.,TRBV5-1,CASSRGDSSSYTEAFF,TGCGCCAGCAGTCGGGGGGACTCGAGCTCGTACACTGAAGCTTTCTTT
TRBJ2-7,TRBD2,.,TRBV28,CASTLHSLAGVEQYF,TGTGCCAGCACCCTGCATTCACTAGCGGGAGTTGAGCAGTACTTC
TRBJ2-1,TRBD1,.,TRBV5-1,CASSLRTGGSYNEQFF,TGCGCCAGCAGCTTGCGGACAGGGGGCTCCTACAATGAGCAGTTCTTC
TRBJ1-5,.,.,TRBV11-2,CASSFGGNQPQHF,TGTGCCAGCAGCTTCGGGGGTAATCAGCCCCAGCATTTT
TRBJ2-1,.,few,TRBV10-3,CAISVTDNEQFF,TGTGCCATCAGTGTGACAGACAATGAGCAGTTCTTC
TRBJ2-6,.,.,TRBV7-9,CASSFGISGANVLTF,TGTGCCAGCAGCTTCGGGATCTCTGGGGCCAACGTCCTGACTTTC
TRBJ2-6,.,.,TRBV10-3,CAISDLRGSGANVLTF,TGTGCCATCAGTGACCTCCGGGGCTCTGGGGCCAACGTCCTGACTTTC
TRBJ2-3,.,many,TRBV6-1,CASSGNRVTQYF,TGTGCCAGCAGTGGAAACAGGGTCACGCAGTATTTT
TRBJ2-1,.,.,TRBV7-3,CASSLTFQGEGRIF,TGTGCCAGCAGCTTAACGTTCCAGGGAGAAGGTAGGATCTTC
TRBJ1-1,TRBD1,.,TRBV18,CASSPLQGARNTEAFF,TGTGCCAGCTCACCACTCCAGGGGGCGAGGAACACTGAAGCTTTCTTT
TRBJ1-1,.,.,TRBV27,CASSTIVRTEAFF,TGTGCCTCATCGACCATTGTGAGGACTGAAGCTTTCTTT
TRBJ2-7,.,.,TRBV27,CASSLYRGGAYEQYF,TGTGCCAGCAGTCTATACAGGGGAGGAGCCTACGAGCAGTACTTC
TRBJ1-2,.,.,TRBV11-2,CASTKEGEGVFLRYTF,TGTGCCAGCACCAAAGAAGGGGAAGGGGTCTTTCTGCGCTACACCTTC
TRBJ2-3,TRBD2,.,TRBV5-4,CASSWGLAGSTDTQYF,TGTGCCAGCAGCTGGGGACTAGCGGGAAGCACAGATACGCAGTATTTT
TRBJ1-4,.,once,TRBV29-1,CSVGEGRLFF,TGCAGCGTTGGTGAAGGACGGCTGTTTTTT
TRBJ1-5,.,.,TRBV6-1,CASSEVGAGVQPQHF,TGTGCCAGCAGTGAGGTTGGGGCAGGGGTTCAGCCCCAGCATTTT
TRBJ1-5,.,many,TRBV5-1,CASSLMTDQPQHF,TGCGCCAGCAGCTTGATGACGGATCAGCCCCAGCATTTT
TRBJ2-7,.,.,TRBV11-2,CASSFGQPGSYEQYF,TGTGCCAGCAGCTTTGGACAGCCTGGCTCCTACGAGCAGTACTTC
TRBJ2-7,TRBD2,.,TRBV29-1,CSVEVLAGTSGYEQYF,TGCAGCGTTGAAGTCCTCGCCGGGACTAGCGGATACGAGCAGTACTTC
TRBJ1-2,TRBD1,.,TRBV2,CASSTGNNGYTF,TGTGCCAGTTCGACAGGGAACAATGGCTACACCTTC
TRBJ1-1,.,once,TRBV29-1,CSGSWRVPTEAFF,TGCAGCGGAAGCTGGCGGGTTCCCACTGAAGCTTTCTTT
TRBJ1-4,.,few,TRBV6-5,CASSYVPGFGYEKLFF,TGTGCCAGCAGTTACGTCCCGGGGTTTGGGTACGAAAAACTGTTTTTT
TRBJ2-1,TRBD2,.,TRBV28,CASSLAGATNEQFF,TGTGCCAGCAGTTTAGCGGGAGCCACCAATGAGCAGTTCTTC
TRBJ2-3,TRBD2,.,TRBV9,CASSVVPAGGGEDTQYF,TGTGCCAGCAGCGTAGTACCAGCGGGAGGGGGAGAAGATACGCAGTATTTT
TRBJ1-1,.,.,TRBV28,CASSTNRGNTEAFF,TGTGCCAGCAGTACCAATCGGGGGAACACTGAAGCTTTCTTT
TRBJ2-2,.,.,TRBV5-4,CASSLALGVGELFF,TGTGCCAGCAGCTTGGCCCTGGGAGTCGGGGAGCTGTTTTTT
TRBJ1-2,.,once,TRBV6-5,CASRDSLYYGYTF,TGTGCCAGCAGGGACAGTCTCTACTATGGCTACACCTTC
TRBJ1-1,.,.,TRBV14,CASSQQLQLNTEAFF,TGTGCCAGCAGCCAACAGCTACAGTTGAACACTGAAGCTTTCTTT
TRBJ2-3,.,few,TRBV5-1,CASSPDTDTQYF,TGCGCCAGCAGCCCGGACACAGATACGCAGTATTTT
TRBJ2-7,TRBD2,once,TRBV30,CAWSGRAGAPYEQYF,TGTGCCTGGAGTGGCCGAGCGGGAGCCCCCTACGAGCAGTACTTC
TRBJ2-2,.,few,TRBV15,CATSRDGRSGELFF,TGTGCCACCAGCAGAGATGGGAGATCCGGGGAGCTGTTTTTT
TRBJ1-2,TRBD1,.,TRBV19,CASRTGGNYGYTF,TGTGCCAGCAGGACAGGGGGCAACTATGGCTACACCTTC
TRBJ2-4,TRBD1,.,TRBV9,CASSPLGQGSKNIQYF,TGTGCCAGCAGCCCCCTGGGACAGGGGTCCAAAAACATTCAGTACTTC
TRBJ1-5,.,once,TRBV6-5,CASSLNRGAYQPQHF,TGTGCCAGCAGCCTAAACAGAGGGGCCTATCAGCCCCAGCATTTT
TRBJ2-1,.,.,TRBV7-9,CASSRTGTLFF,TGTGCCAGCAGCCGGACTGGGACTCTATTCTTC
TRBJ2-3,.,.,TRBV6-5,CASSRQGTDTQYF,TGTGCCAGCAGCCGACAGGGCACAGATACGCAGTATTTT
TRBJ1-1,.,.,TRBV7-9,CASSLLAGELPTEAFF,TGTGCCAGCAGCTTGTTGGCAGGAGAGTTGCCCACTGAAGCTTTCTTT
TRBJ2-1,.,.,TRBV5-1,CASSPDNSGEQFF,TGCGCCAGCAGCCCAGACAACTCGGGTGAGCAGTTCTTC
TRBJ2-1,TRBD2,.,TRBV7-6,CASSLINLGTSNYEQFF,TGTGCCAGCAGCTTAATTAATTTGGGGACTAGTAACTATGAGCAGTTCTTC